What follows are 12 T cell receptor beta chains derived from one specimen sequenced in a study of molecular identifiers for immune sequencing clone quantification. TCRdb processed the PCR reads anew with MiXCR; each CDR3 protein has one entry. This repertoire shows about 320,000 distinct CDR3 sequences, roughly 24% found once; its top ten account for about 0.73%. The sample was naive CD8+ T cells from blood, with Jurkat cell RNA spiked in. Subset defined: FACS-sorted CD8+CD4-CCR7+CD45RA+ naive T cells. The receptors derive from a human donor in good health. Some libraries in this study had Jurkat cell RNA spiked in.

The chain couples TRBV2 to TRBJ2-3; 10 bases map to TRBD1. J was trimmed by 4 bases and V by 6 bases; bases with no gene match: 10. This CDR3 comprises 16 residues. Germline V gene lookup returns CDR1 SNHLY and CDR2 FYNNEI. CDR3 coding DNA: TGTGCCAGCAGAGGCCCCAGGGACAGGGGTCCAGATACGCAGTATTTT. It specifies CASRGPRDRGPDTQYF.

The rearrangement links TRBV29-1 to TRBJ1-2, with 9 bases that match TRBD1. The ends lost 6 bases at V and 3 bases at J; junction bases unmatched: 8. CDR3 length: 14 residues. CDR1 is SQVTM and CDR2 is ANQGSEA in the germline V gene. CDR3: CSVDGTGMDYGYTF. DNA of the CDR3: TGCAGCGTCGATGGGACAGGGATGGACTATGGCTACACCTTC.

The chain is built from TRBV14 and TRBJ1-2; D call uncertain. The CDR3 covers 14 residues. From germline, CDR1 is SGHDN and CDR2 FVKESK. Trimming pared 0 bases from V and 3 bases from J, leaving 8 bases between. The DNA for the CDR3 is TGTGCCAGCAGCCAAGATTGGCCGCACTATGGCTACACCTTC. Its protein product is CASSQDWPHYGYTF.

The J gene is TRBJ2-2, the V gene TRBV6-4; TRBD1 agrees at 9 bases. CDR3 length: 13 residues. V was pared by 9 bases and J by 4 bases, with 3 bases of the junction left unmatched. Germline values: CDR1 MRHNA, CDR2 SNTAGT. The CDR3 loop is CASRDRVTGELFF. CDR3 in DNA: TGTGCCAGTCGGGACAGGGTCACCGGGGAGCTGTTTTTT.

In its sample, this clonotype was seen a few times. The gene calls are TRBV6-2 or TRBV6-3 and TRBJ2-5; D call uncertain. There are 13 residues in the CDR3. Germline V gene lookup returns CDR1 MNHEY and CDR2 SVGEGT. V gave up 6 bases and J gave up 1 base, with 9 bases separating them. CDR3: CASSGSLQETQYF. In nucleotides, the CDR3 is TGTGCCAGCAGCGGATCTCTCCAAGAGACCCAGTACTTC.

V is TRBV7-6 and J is TRBJ2-1; 10 bases match TRBD2. This CDR3 is 15 amino acids long. The germline gives CDR1 SGHVS, CDR2 FNYEAQ. J lost 8 bases, V lost 6 bases, and 10 bases had no gene match. CDR3 DNA: TGTGCCAGCAGTTTTAGCGGGGGGACCGATGATGAGCAGTTCTTC. This encodes CASSFSGGTDDEQFF.

This clonotype has more than one count but fewer than ten. This chain uses TRBV12-3 or TRBV12-4 with TRBJ2-3; 8 nucleotides align to TRBD2. J was trimmed by 5 bases and V by 8 bases; bases with no gene match: 9. This CDR3 is 14 amino acids long. The CDR3 DNA reads TGTGCCAGCTTACGGGAGGGCCTGGTAGATACGCAGTATTTT. As protein: CASLREGLVDTQYF.

There are many counts of this clonotype. V is TRBV6-5 and J is TRBJ2-3; perhaps TRBD2 as D (5 bases). CDR3 length: 16 residues. V lost 0 bases and J 6 bases, leaving 16 bases between the germline ends. Germline V CDR1 and CDR2: MNHEY, SVGAGI. CDR3 DNA: TGTGCCAGCAGTTACTCGTCCCTAGCCGCCCCGGATACGCAGTATTTT. Protein sequence: CASSYSSLAAPDTQYF.

This clonotype was detected only a few times. This chain links TRBV27 with TRBJ1-5, with unresolved D. This CDR3 contains 14 residues. Trimming pared 6 bases from V and 2 bases from J, leaving 11 bases between. CDR1 is MNHEY and CDR2 is SMNVEV in the germline V gene (reference sequence). CDR3 in DNA: TGTGCCAGCAGCCCCTCCCAGGGCAATCAGCCCCAGCATTTT. Its translation: CASSPSQGNQPQHF.

At least ten counts were recorded for this clonotype. In DNA form, the CDR3 reads TGTGCCAGCAGTTACTCAGGACTAGCGGGCTACAATGAGCAGTTCTTC. It encodes CASSYSGLAGYNEQFF. V and J are TRBV6-5 and TRBJ2-1; 11 bases match TRBD2. The germline CDR1 and CDR2 sequences are MNHEY and SVGAGI. This CDR3 spans 16 amino acids. V shed 0 bases and J 3 bases; nucleotides not matched to a gene: 1.

The chain joins TRBV10-3 to TRBJ1-2; TRBD1 agrees at 8 bases. Germline CDR1 is ENHRY and CDR2 is SYGVKD. The CDR3 runs 15 residues. With V trimmed by 1 base and J by 7 bases, 8 bases remained unmatched. CDR3 bases: TGTGCCATCAGTGAGTTAGACAGGGGAGCGACTGGCTACACCTTC. Protein sequence: CAISELDRGATGYTF.

The sample holds many counts of this clonotype. This chain uses TRBV29-1 with TRBJ2-6; D not certain. V shed 5 bases and J shed 4 bases, with 15 bases lying between them. CDR3 length equals 15 residues. CDR1 SQVTM and CDR2 ANQGSEA come from the germline V gene. DNA of the CDR3: TGCAGCGTTCCCGGTGGGGTTTCGGGGGCCAACGTCCTGACTTTC. Amino acid sequence: CSVPGGVSGANVLTF.